The 6 T cell receptor beta chains given below trace back to one sample, sequenced in a study of blood T cell repertoires in COVID-19. The repertoire was sequenced with immunoSEQ multiplex PCR; TCRdb's copy has only in-frame clones and lacks some. The sample records 290,000 or so clones, approximately 92% being singletons. Sequencing used PBMCs or T cells enriched from blood (not recorded which). These receptor sequences come from a woman in her thirties who had recovered from COVID-19.

This sequence joins TRBV3-1 (or the pseudogene TRBV3-2) and TRBJ1-6; 8 nucleotides line up with TRBD1. V gave up 2 bases and J gave up 10 bases; unmatched junction bases: 16. Germline V gene data show CDR1 as LGHDT and CDR2 as YNNKEL (reference sequence). CDR3 length: 18 residues. The CDR3 DNA sequence: TGTGCCAGCAGCCAAACTAGAACCGGACAGGGCGATGGGTCACCCCTCCACTTT. Protein: CASSQTRTGQGDGSPLHF.

The CDR3 coding sequence is TGTGCCAGCAGCTTGGATCCGGGAGTAGCCTACAATGAGCAGTTCTTC. Its protein product is CASSLDPGVAYNEQFF. The chain recombines TRBV5-4 with TRBJ2-1; the D gene is possibly TRBD2 (6 bases). Per germline, CDR1 SGHNT and CDR2 YYREEE (reference sequence). V lost 0 bases, J lost 2 bases, and 12 bases lay in between. The CDR3 contains 16 residues.

The J gene is TRBJ1-3, the V gene TRBV6-5; D possibly corresponds to TRBD1 (5 bases). V lost 0 bases to trimming and J lost 4 bases, with 10 bases between them. The germline V gene encodes CDR1 MNHEY and CDR2 SVGAGI. The CDR3 sequence is 15 residues long. The CDR3 nucleotides read TGTGCCAGCAGTTACTCACGGGGGAAAGGAAACACCATATATTTT. Residues: CASSYSRGKGNTIYF.

The J gene is TRBJ2-1, the V gene TRBV7-3; 11 nucleotides line up with TRBD2. Losses at the gene ends were 5 bases for V and 10 bases for J; bases not matched to a gene: 13. The germline V gene encodes CDR1 SGHTA and CDR2 FQGTGA. This CDR3 spans 16 amino acids. CDR3: CASSGIAGGPFNEQFF. In nucleotides, the CDR3 is TGTGCCAGCAGCGGAATAGCGGGAGGGCCTTTCAACGAGCAGTTCTTC.

The chain uses TRBV5-3 and TRBJ2-7; D is possibly TRBD2 (5 bases). TRBV5-3 is sorted into the ORF group, with uncertain function. This CDR3 is 16 amino acids long. Trimming removed 0 bases at V and 4 bases at J, with 17 bases between. The CDR3 here is CARSLDGGGPLYEQYF. The CDR3 DNA sequence: TGTGCCAGAAGCTTGGATGGCGGAGGCCCTCTTTACGAGCAGTACTTC.

The chain is built from TRBV19 and TRBJ2-7; TRBD2 matches 10 bases. The CDR3 totals 15 residues. CDR1 is LNHDA and CDR2 is SQIVND in the germline V gene (reference sequence). The V and J ends lost 3 bases and 5 bases, in that order; junction bases with no gene match: 7. CDR3 residues: CASSIRSGRLDEQYF. DNA of the CDR3: TGTGCCAGTAGTATTCGTAGCGGGAGGCTGGACGAGCAGTACTTC.